The entry that follows covers one T cell receptor (beta chain) sequence. Its antigen is still unknown. TCRdb passed the 5' RACE reads through MiXCR, listing each CDR3 protein once. Altogether some 570,000 distinct CDR3 sequences are present, 20% to 25% being singletons, with the ten largest covering 0.48%. These data come from a study of identical twins. General study results and limits: There were fewer insertions in abundant cord blood beta clonotypes, but memory repertoires showed no such pattern. Invariant T cells like MAIT and iNKT could partly confound the zero-insertion analyses.

Healthy Caucasians provided all donations. The V gene's germline CDR1 is DFQATT and CDR2 SNEGSKA (reference sequence). The CDR3 length is 12 residues. Trimming shortened V by 6 bases and J by 4 bases, and 12 bases separated the two germline ends. This sample was shared with a second study, whose subject was yellow fever vaccine responses in identical twins. That report notes: Twins' vaccine T cell responses reportedly seemed partly convergent and partly personalized.

This TCR derives from a woman between 18 and 29 years old in good health. Sequenced material: CD4+ T cells sorted from blood. This chain connects TRBV20-1 to TRBJ1-2; D remains unclear. CDR3 sequence: CSAPYASYGYTF. The CDR3 DNA reads TGCAGTGCGCCTTATGCATCCTATGGCTACACCTTC.